The T cell receptor beta chain under discussion was sequenced for a study of cytomegalovirus exposure and HLA in healthy donors. Study outcomes and limitations: The likely origin of a cluster of highly shared sequence variants was a sequencing artifact. Researchers counted 164 TCR beta chains as cytomegalovirus-associated.

PCR was performed using 60 Vbeta and 13 Jbeta primers. Sequencing was performed with immunoSEQ multiplex PCR; in TCRdb, only in-frame clones are kept and a portion is missing. In total, the table holds about 90,000 clones. The length of the CDR3 is 15 residues. Germline lookup yields CDR1 SNHLY and CDR2 FYNNEI. With V trimmed by 6 bases and J by 10 bases, 10 bases remained unmatched. Notes on this clone: What it binds is unknown.

The chain joins TRBV2 to TRBJ1-6; 9 nucleotides line up with TRBD1. This receptor was identified in a woman aged 30 to 39 in good health and CMV-seronegative. The sample comprised PBMCs. The CDR3 sequence: CASSQDRGGQSPLHF. The DNA for the CDR3 is TGTGCCAGCAGCCAGGACAGGGGTGGGCAATCACCCCTCCACTTT.